A single sample is the source of the 22 T cell receptor beta chains below, sequenced in a study of Ad26.COV2.S vaccination and SARS-CoV-2 variants. The treatment is: about 20 received Ad26.COV2.S at low or high dose, single or two shots; 5 received placebo; per-sample allocation not given. Day 63 after the first vaccine or placebo injection was the time point for sampling. Using immunoSEQ multiplex PCR, the repertoire was profiled, and TCRdb retains in-frame clones only, with some absent. The data hold hundreds of thousands of clones, with about 92% observed a single time. The sequences come from peripheral blood, collected in a trial of Ad26.COV2.S vaccine versus placebo. These receptors originate from a person aged 18-65 years who received the Ad26.COV2.S COVID-19 vaccine or a placebo.

The chain has TRBV9 and TRBJ2-5, with D perhaps matching TRBD1 or TRBD2 (5 bases each). Trimming took off 2 bases at V and 4 bases at J, with 9 bases between the two ends. Germline V gene data show CDR1 as SGDLS and CDR2 as YYNGEE. The CDR3 covers 13 residues. DNA for the CDR3: TGTGCCAGCAGCGTTTGGGACGGAGAGACCCAGTACTTC. It encodes CASSVWDGETQYF.

The genes are TRBV6-5 and TRBJ1-1; D is unclear. The CDR3 has 14 residues. The V gene lost 2 bases and the J gene lost 0 bases, with 7 bases spanning the gap. CDR1 is MNHEY and CDR2 is SVGAGI in the germline V gene. The CDR3 DNA follows: TGTGCCAGCAGTTACGGCCAGGTGAACACTGAAGCTTTCTTT. Translation gives CASSYGQVNTEAFF.

This rearrangement joins TRBV24-1 to TRBJ2-3; 9 bases line up with TRBD2. Germline V gene lookup returns CDR1 KGHDR and CDR2 SFDVKD. J lost 6 bases, V lost 4 bases, and 16 bases had no gene match. The CDR3 has 18 amino acids. CDR3 sequence (DNA): TGTGCCACCAGTGAGGGGACTAGCTGGCGCTACAACACGGATACGCAGTATTTT. Residues: CATSEGTSWRYNTDTQYF.

The chain employs TRBV27 and TRBJ1-2, with D perhaps matching TRBD1 (5 bases). V was shortened by 0 bases and J by 2 bases, with 10 bases between the two germline ends. Looked up from germline, CDR1 is MNHEY and CDR2 is SMNVEV (reference sequence). The CDR3 has 15 amino acids. CDR3: CASSLSPRGNYGYTF. CDR3 sequence (DNA): TGTGCCAGCAGTTTATCCCCACGGGGCAACTATGGCTACACCTTC.

The genes are TRBV29-1 and TRBJ1-1; no reliable D call. V was trimmed by 5 bases and J by 1 base, leaving 11 bases between them. Germline V gene data show CDR1 as SQVTM and CDR2 as ANQGSEA. CDR3 length equals 13 residues. Here the CDR3 reads CSVLGGPNTEAFF. The CDR3 nucleotides read TGCAGCGTTCTAGGAGGCCCGAACACTGAAGCTTTCTTT.

The chain uses TRBV7-9 and TRBJ1-2, with no clear D. In germline, CDR1 is SEHNR, CDR2 FQNEAQ (reference sequence). This CDR3 spans 12 amino acids. V gave up 5 bases and J gave up 6 bases, with 10 bases separating them. This chain's CDR3 is CASSPSRDGYTF. DNA for the CDR3: TGTGCCAGCAGCCCCTCGCGGGATGGCTACACCTTC.

This chain uses TRBV10-3 with TRBJ2-5; D is possibly TRBD2 (6 bases). The V gene lost 0 bases and the J gene lost 1 base, with 15 bases spanning the gap. This CDR3 comprises 17 residues. The germline V gene encodes CDR1 ENHRY and CDR2 SYGVKD. The DNA for the CDR3 is TGTGCCATCAGTGAGTCGATTGGAGGAGGGCCCCAAGAGACCCAGTACTTC. It codes for CAISESIGGGPQETQYF.

V gene TRBV7-9 combines with J gene TRBJ2-7, with TRBD1 as a possible D gene (5 bases). In germline, CDR1 is SEHNR, CDR2 FQNEAQ (reference sequence). V lost 2 bases and J 2 bases, leaving 13 bases between the germline ends. CDR3 size: 15 residues. The DNA of the CDR3 is TGTGCCAGCAGCTTATTCGCGCAGGGCGCCTACGAGCAGTACTTC. It translates to CASSLFAQGAYEQYF.

The CDR3 loop reads CASRGGAGGGQNTEAFF. In nucleotides, the CDR3 is TGCGCCAGCAGGGGTGGGGCAGGGGGCGGTCAGAACACTGAAGCTTTCTTT. V is TRBV5-1 and J is TRBJ1-1; TRBD1 matches at 8 bases. The CDR3 consists of 17 residues. CDR1 and CDR2 from the germline V gene are SGHRS and YFSETQ. The junction had 13 bases not matched to a gene; V was cut back by 5 bases and J by 1 base.

V gene TRBV5-6 combines with J gene TRBJ1-1, with D perhaps TRBD1 (6 bases). Germline loops: CDR1 SGHDT, CDR2 YYEEEE. Trimming left V 4 bases short and J 7 bases short, with 20 bases between. The CDR3 runs 15 residues. For the CDR3, the DNA is TGTGCCAGCAGCCTAAGGGGGTATAGTATCGGTGAAGCTTTCTTT. Translation gives CASSLRGYSIGEAFF.

The chain couples TRBV3-1 (or the pseudogene TRBV3-2) to TRBJ2-3, with D unresolved. The CDR3 has 12 residues. Trimming shortened V by 4 bases and J by 7 bases, and 9 bases separated the two germline ends. In germline, CDR1 is LGHDT, CDR2 YNNKEL (reference sequence). CDR3 coding DNA: TGTGCCAGCAGCCTCGGGCCTTATACGCAGTATTTT. Translation: CASSLGPYTQYF.

The chain joins TRBV4-1 to TRBJ1-2; D not resolved. Trimming removed 0 bases at V and 5 bases at J, with 13 bases between. The CDR3 totals 15 residues. The germline V gene has CDR1 MGHRA and CDR2 YSYEKL. The CDR3 spells CASSQEEILGYGYTF. The CDR3 bases are TGCGCCAGCAGCCAAGAAGAAATTCTGGGGTATGGCTACACCTTC.

Remarks on this clone: Other nucleotide sequences from this sample produce the same CDR3. V gene TRBV5-6 combines with J gene TRBJ1-2; 8 bases line up with TRBD1. J was trimmed by 0 bases and V by 4 bases; bases with no gene match: 2. The germline CDR1 and CDR2 sequences are SGHDT and YYEEEE. This CDR3 contains 14 residues. For the CDR3, the DNA is TGTGCCAGCAGCCCGACAGGGGCTAACTATGGCTACACCTTC. This encodes CASSPTGANYGYTF. The variable domain in full, with the rest retrieved from reference TRBV5-6 and TRBJ1-2, is DAGVTQSPTHLIKTRGQQVTLRCSPKSGHDTVSWYQQALGQGPQFIFQYYEEEERQRGNFPDRFSGHQFPNYSSELNVNALLLGDSALYLCASSPTGANYGYTFGSGTRLTVV.

This clone was seen only a few times. The DNA for the CDR3 is TGTGCCAGCAGTATAGCGACAGGGCCTTGGTCCACCGGGGAGCTGTTTTTT. This encodes CASSIATGPWSTGELFF. The J gene is TRBJ2-2, the V gene TRBV27; 7 bases agree with TRBD1. V gave up 5 bases and J gave up 4 bases; unmatched junction bases: 13. Germline V gives CDR1 MNHEY, CDR2 SMNVEV (reference sequence). This CDR3 has 17 residues.

The chain couples TRBV18 to TRBJ1-2; no reliable D call. The germline CDR1 and CDR2 sequences are KGHSH and LQKENI. Between the trimmed V and J ends, which lost 3 bases and 4 bases, there was a span of 12 bases. The CDR3 contains 14 residues. CDR3 sequence reads: CASSPAGEGYGYTF. The CDR3 nucleotides are TGTGCCAGCTCACCGGCCGGAGAAGGCTATGGCTACACCTTC. The full variable domain, in which reference TRBV18 and TRBJ1-2 provide the parts outside the CDR3, is NAGVMQNPRHLVRRRGQEARLRCSPMKGHSHVYWYRQLPEEGLKFMVYLQKENIIDESGMPKERFSAEFPKEGPSILRIQQVVRGDSAAYFCASSPAGEGYGYTFGSGTRLTVV.

This sequence joins TRBV25-1 and TRBJ2-2; D assignment may be TRBD1 or TRBD2 (6 bases each). Deletions cut 3 bases from V and 4 bases from J, with 9 bases between. Germline CDR1 is MGHDK and CDR2 is SYGVNS. The CDR3 runs to 14 residues. The CDR3 protein is CASSDSGATGELFF. DNA of the CDR3: TGTGCCAGCAGTGATTCGGGGGCCACCGGGGAGCTGTTTTTT.

J is TRBJ2-2 and V is TRBV20-1; unclear D gene. The V gene's germline CDR1 is DFQATT and CDR2 SNEGSKA (reference sequence). Between the trimmed V and J ends, which lost 3 bases and 4 bases, there was a span of 12 bases. This CDR3 has 14 residues. For the CDR3, the DNA is TGCAGTGCTAGTCGGGTTTCGGGCACCGGGGAGCTGTTTTTT. Its protein is CSASRVSGTGELFF.

The rearrangement links TRBV18 to TRBJ1-2; 8 nucleotides match TRBD1. CDR1 is KGHSH, CDR2 LQKENI, per germline. The ends lost 0 bases at V and 4 bases at J; junction bases unmatched: 4. This CDR3 is 15 amino acids long. CDR3 sequence: CASSPPGGTGYGYTF. Written as DNA, the CDR3 is TGTGCCAGCTCACCACCGGGAGGGACAGGCTATGGCTACACCTTC.

The chain links TRBV3-1 (or the pseudogene TRBV3-2) to TRBJ2-5; possible D gene TRBD1, 5 bases. The CDR3 runs to 14 residues. V lost 3 bases, J lost 5 bases, and 13 bases lay in between. The germline gives CDR1 LGHDT, CDR2 YNNKEL (reference sequence). The CDR3 coding sequence is TGTGCCAGCAGCCATTTGCAGGGTGGGGAGACCCAGTACTTC. Amino acids: CASSHLQGGETQYF.

This rearrangement joins TRBV9 to TRBJ1-5; D gene unclear. V lost 7 bases, J lost 6 bases, and 20 bases lay in between. This CDR3 spans 15 amino acids. The germline CDR1 and CDR2 sequences are SGDLS and YYNGEE. The CDR3 DNA follows: TGTGCCAGCTCGGCGACGGCGTTAGGAGGTCAGCCCCAGCATTTT. Residues: CASSATALGGQPQHF.

V gene TRBV4-1 combines with J gene TRBJ1-1; D possibly corresponds to TRBD1 (5 bases). The CDR3 totals 14 residues. Germline-derived CDR1 and CDR2 are MGHRA and YSYEKL. Deletions cut 1 base from V and 10 bases from J, with 16 bases between. CDR3 in DNA: TGCGCCAGCAGCCAAGTCTGGGGGTTGGGGGGAGCTTTCTTT. It yields the protein CASSQVWGLGGAFF.

The chain employs TRBV10-3 and TRBJ2-7, with 7 positions matching TRBD1. This CDR3 is built from 16 residues. Germline V gene lookup returns CDR1 ENHRY and CDR2 SYGVKD. After removal of 6 bases from V and 0 bases from J, the junction contained 11 bases not matched to a gene. The CDR3 region has the DNA TGTGCCATCAGAAACTCCCCGGGACAGAGCTCCTACGAGCAGTACTTC. It yields the protein CAIRNSPGQSSYEQYF.